These 22 T cell receptor beta chains were sequenced from one sample in a study of blood T cell repertoires in COVID-19. Here immunoSEQ multiplex PCR was the method, and the copy in TCRdb shows in-frame clones only, minus some. The sample lists roughly 190,000 clones; roughly 84% were seen once. The sample consisted of peripheral blood. These receptors originate from a human donor in a cohort sampled during active COVID-19.

This clone was counted ten times or more. The chain has TRBV2 and TRBJ1-2, with D unclear. V was shortened by 7 bases and J by 7 bases, with 22 bases between the two germline ends. This CDR3 comprises 15 residues. The germline gives CDR1 SNHLY, CDR2 FYNNEI. The CDR3 region has the DNA TGTGCCAGCATCCGACCCGGGGTTCTAAGCGGTGGCTACACCTTC. Translated, it gives CASIRPGVLSGGYTF.

This sequence joins TRBV15 and TRBJ2-5; 9 positions match TRBD1. The CDR3 is 15 residues long. V shed 4 bases, J shed 5 bases, and the junction held 8 bases outside the gene matches. Germline loops: CDR1 LNHNV, CDR2 YYDKDF (reference sequence). The CDR3, as DNA: TGTGCCACCAGCACCCAAACAGGGGGCGCCGAGACCCAGTACTTC. Residues: CATSTQTGGAETQYF.

This clone was counted a single time. CDR3 sequence reads: CASSQGTSAYNEQFF. The CDR3 DNA sequence: TGTGCCAGCAGCCAAGGGACTAGCGCCTACAATGAGCAGTTCTTC. The V gene is TRBV14, the J gene TRBJ2-1; 9 bases match TRBD2. The CDR3 covers 15 residues. V trimming: 1 base; J trimming: 2 bases; junction bases outside the gene matches: 0. CDR1 SGHDN and CDR2 FVKESK come from the germline V gene. The variable domain in full, with the rest retrieved from reference TRBV14 and TRBJ2-1, is EAGVTQFPSHSVIEKGQTVTLRCDPISGHDNLYWYRRVMGKEIKFLLHFVKESKQDESGMPNNRFLAERTGGTYSTLKVQPAELEDSGVYFCASSQGTSAYNEQFFGPGTRLTVL.

Turning to this clone: The sample contains more than one DNA sequence encoding this CDR3. This chain connects TRBV4-1 to TRBJ1-5; D ambiguous. In germline, CDR1 is MGHRA, CDR2 YSYEKL. V was trimmed by 0 bases and J by 5 bases, leaving 5 bases between them. This CDR3 is built from 13 residues. DNA of the CDR3: TGCGCCAGCAGCCAAGACGGGGATCAGCCCCAGCATTTT. It codes for CASSQDGDQPQHF.

The J gene is TRBJ2-2, the V gene TRBV7-2; TRBD2 is a possible D gene (7 bases). Per germline, CDR1 SGHTA and CDR2 FQGNSA. The germline V and J ends were trimmed by 3 bases and 6 bases, with 11 bases remaining between them. The CDR3 runs to 14 residues. CDR3 region: CASSFDGGPGELFF. The CDR3 nucleotides are TGTGCCAGCAGCTTTGACGGGGGGCCCGGGGAGCTGTTTTTT.

V gene TRBV6-5 combines with J gene TRBJ2-1, with 8 bases that match TRBD2. The CDR3 length is 16 residues. Looked up from germline, CDR1 is MNHEY and CDR2 is SVGAGI. After removal of 2 bases from V and 9 bases from J, the junction contained 12 bases not matched to a gene. The CDR3 sequence: CASSYHLAGTIGEQFF. CDR3 DNA: TGTGCCAGCAGTTACCACCTAGCGGGCACCATCGGTGAGCAGTTCTTC.

The chain uses TRBV27 and TRBJ2-3; 7 bases line up with TRBD1. The CDR3 length is 15 residues. Germline V lookup: CDR1 MNHEY, CDR2 SMNVEV (reference sequence). With V trimmed by 7 bases and J by 3 bases, 10 bases remained unmatched. The CDR3 nucleotides read TGTGCCAGCACCCGACAGGGCGCCCATACAGATACGCAGTATTTT. Its protein product is CASTRQGAHTDTQYF.

This clone was seen a single time. V usage is TRBV3-1 (or the pseudogene TRBV3-2) and J usage is TRBJ2-1; 9 nucleotides match TRBD2. Germline V gives CDR1 LGHDT, CDR2 YNNKEL (reference sequence). V dropped 0 bases and J dropped 9; count of bases not matched to a gene: 6. The length of the CDR3 is 15 residues. CDR3 bases: TGTGCCAGCAGCCAAGATCGGATAGCGGGGGTTGAGCAGTTCTTC. Amino acid sequence: CASSQDRIAGVEQFF.

The rearrangement joins TRBV12-3 or TRBV12-4 to TRBJ2-5; D is unclear. There are 13 residues in the CDR3. Trimming stripped 3 bases from V and 5 bases from J, with 10 bases between. CDR3 sequence reads: CASSFLLLETQYF. CDR3 nucleotides: TGTGCCAGCAGTTTCCTTCTACTGGAGACCCAGTACTTC.

The chain combines TRBV3-1 (or the pseudogene TRBV3-2) with TRBJ2-2, with D tentatively TRBD1 (6 bases). V was cut by 4 bases and J by 5 bases, with 11 bases left in between. This CDR3 is built from 14 residues. Germline values: CDR1 LGHDT, CDR2 YNNKEL (reference sequence). The CDR3 region is CASSLSGETGELFF. CDR3 bases: TGTGCCAGCAGCCTCTCAGGGGAAACCGGGGAGCTGTTTTTT.

The chain uses TRBV2 and TRBJ2-1; D uncertain. This CDR3 comprises 14 residues. CDR1 is SNHLY and CDR2 is FYNNEI in the germline V gene. Trimming shortened V by 1 base and J by 3 bases, and 7 bases separated the two germline ends. The CDR3 region is CASSEVPNYNEQFF. In DNA, the CDR3 is TGTGCCAGCAGTGAAGTTCCAAACTACAATGAGCAGTTCTTC.

The V call is TRBV6-1, the J call TRBJ2-4, with 7 bases matching TRBD1. The CDR3 runs 19 residues. With 4 bases clipped from V and 0 bases from J, the junction kept 15 bases outside the gene matches. Germline CDR1 reads MNHNS; CDR2 reads SASEGT. CDR3 DNA: TGTGCCAGCAGTGTAGGGACAGAGAATACTATAGTAGCCAAAAACATTCAGTACTTC. It translates to CASSVGTENTIVAKNIQYF.

This sequence joins TRBV19 and TRBJ2-1; a weak D match, TRBD2 (6 bases). Germline CDR1 and CDR2: LNHDA and SQIVND (reference sequence). The CDR3 has 13 amino acids. V lost 5 bases, J lost 9 bases, and 14 bases lay in between. In DNA, the CDR3 is TGTGCCAGTAGTCGAAGGAGGGTAAGTGAGCAGTTCTTC. Translation gives CASSRRRVSEQFF.

This clone was seen only a few times. The V and J genes are TRBV10-1 and TRBJ2-1, with TRBD2 identical over 9 bases. The CDR3 covers 17 residues. Germline V lookup: CDR1 WNHNN, CDR2 SYGVQD (reference sequence). With V trimmed by 6 bases and J by 0 bases, 9 bases remained unmatched. CDR3 bases: TGCGCCAGCAGCAATCCTAGCGGGGCAAGCTCCTACAATGAGCAGTTCTTC. The encoded protein is CASSNPSGASSYNEQFF.

V is TRBV5-5 and J is TRBJ1-1; D is uncertain. Germline CDR1 SGHKS, CDR2 YYEKEE (reference sequence). This CDR3 is built from 14 residues. Trimming stripped 3 bases from V and 0 bases from J, with 9 bases between. For the CDR3, the DNA is TGTGCCAGCAGCTACGGACTGATGAACACTGAAGCTTTCTTT. Translated, it gives CASSYGLMNTEAFF.

This rearrangement joins TRBV5-1 to TRBJ1-2; no firm D call. The V end lost 5 bases, the J end lost 3 bases, and 17 bases lay between the germline ends. Germline V gives CDR1 SGHRS, CDR2 YFSETQ. The CDR3 sequence is 15 residues long. CDR3 in amino acids: CASSLGDSRHYGYTF. The CDR3 coding sequence is TGCGCCAGCAGTCTCGGGGATAGTCGTCACTATGGCTACACCTTC.

The V call is TRBV19, the J call TRBJ2-6; possible D gene TRBD2, 6 bases. V was cut by 2 bases and J by 2 bases, with 10 bases left in between. From germline, CDR1 is LNHDA and CDR2 SQIVND (reference sequence). The CDR3 has 16 amino acids. The CDR3 loop is CASSIRSGAGANVLTF. The CDR3 coding sequence is TGTGCCAGTAGTATAAGGTCGGGAGCTGGGGCCAACGTCCTGACTTTC. The full variable domain, its missing parts supplied by reference TRBV19 and TRBJ2-6, is DGGITQSPKYLFRKEGQNVTLSCEQNLNHDAMYWYRQDPGQGLRLIYYSQIVNDFQKGDIAEGYSVSREKKESFPLTVTSAQKNPTAFYLCASSIRSGAGANVLTFGAGSRLTVL.

This rearrangement joins TRBV25-1 to TRBJ1-3; D is possibly TRBD1 (6 bases). The germline V and J ends were trimmed by 3 bases and 0 bases, with 12 bases remaining between them. The CDR3 runs to 16 residues. Germline lookup yields CDR1 MGHDK and CDR2 SYGVNS. The CDR3 nucleotides read TGTGCCAGCAGTGACCAATCCAGGGGCTCTGGAAACACCATATATTTT. It encodes CASSDQSRGSGNTIYF. The variable domain in full, with the rest retrieved from reference TRBV25-1 and TRBJ1-3, is EADIYQTPRYLVIGTGKKITLECSQTMGHDKMYWYQQDPGMELHLIHYSYGVNSTEKGDLSSESTVSRIRTEHFPLTLESARPSHTSQYLCASSDQSRGSGNTIYFGEGSWLTVV.

CDR3 in amino acids: CASSLSGGYEQFF. The CDR3 DNA sequence: TGCGCCAGCAGCCTTAGCGGGGGTTATGAGCAGTTCTTC. The genes are TRBV4-1 and TRBJ2-1; 9 nucleotides line up with TRBD2. The V and J ends lost 4 bases and 8 bases, in that order; junction bases with no gene match: 3. The CDR3 is 13 amino acids. CDR1 is MGHRA, CDR2 YSYEKL, per germline.

This chain uses TRBV27 with TRBJ1-1, with D possibly TRBD1 on 5 matching bases. The V and J ends lost 5 bases and 4 bases respectively, with 14 bases between them. The CDR3 is 14 amino acids. Germline CDR1 reads MNHEY; CDR2 reads SMNVEV (reference sequence). The CDR3 DNA follows: TGTGCCAGCAGTCCCCTTAGTAGGGGCACTGAAGCTTTCTTT. Translating gives CASSPLSRGTEAFF.

The V gene is TRBV3-1 (or the pseudogene TRBV3-2), the J gene TRBJ2-2; 10 bases match TRBD1. The J segment lost 4 bases and the V segment lost 5 bases, leaving 7 bases of the junction unmatched. CDR1 and CDR2 from the germline V gene are LGHDT and YNNKEL (reference sequence). The CDR3 length is 16 residues. The CDR3 nucleotides are TGTGCCAGCAGCTCTAAGACAGGGGGCGTCACCGGGGAGCTGTTTTTT. This encodes CASSSKTGGVTGELFF.

The chain is built from TRBV19 and TRBJ2-3; TRBD1 aligns across 7 bases. Trimming at V came to 3 bases and at J to 2 bases, leaving 5 bases not matched to a gene. The CDR3 covers 15 residues. Germline V gene sequence: CDR1 LNHDA, CDR2 SQIVND (reference sequence). The CDR3 sequence is CASSIRQGFTDTQYF. The CDR3, as DNA: TGTGCCAGTAGTATTAGACAGGGTTTCACAGATACGCAGTATTTT.